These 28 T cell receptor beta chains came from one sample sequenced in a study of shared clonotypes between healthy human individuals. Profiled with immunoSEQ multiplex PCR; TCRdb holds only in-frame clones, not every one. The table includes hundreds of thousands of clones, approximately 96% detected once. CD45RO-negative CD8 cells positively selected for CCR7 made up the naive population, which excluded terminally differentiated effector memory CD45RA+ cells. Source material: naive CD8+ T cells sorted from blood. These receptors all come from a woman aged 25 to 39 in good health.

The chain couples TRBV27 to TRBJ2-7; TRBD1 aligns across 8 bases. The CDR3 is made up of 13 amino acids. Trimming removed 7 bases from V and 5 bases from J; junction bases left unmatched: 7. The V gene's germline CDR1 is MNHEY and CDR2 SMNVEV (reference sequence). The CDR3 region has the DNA TGTGCCAGCATCGGTGGGACAGGAAACGAGCAGTACTTC. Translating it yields CASIGGTGNEQYF.

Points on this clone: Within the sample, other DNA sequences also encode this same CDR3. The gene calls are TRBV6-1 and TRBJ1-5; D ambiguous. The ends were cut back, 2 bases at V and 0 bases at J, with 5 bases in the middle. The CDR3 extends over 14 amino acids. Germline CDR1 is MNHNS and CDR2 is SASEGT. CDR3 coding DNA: TGTGCCAGCAGTGAAATTGGTAGCAATCAGCCCCAGCATTTT. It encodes CASSEIGSNQPQHF.

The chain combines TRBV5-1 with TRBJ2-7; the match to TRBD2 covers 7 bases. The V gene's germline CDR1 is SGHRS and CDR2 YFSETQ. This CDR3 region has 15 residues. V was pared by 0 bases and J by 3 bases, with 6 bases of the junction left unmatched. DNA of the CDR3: TGCGCCAGCAGCTTGGTAGGACTAGTTTACTACGAGCAGTACTTC. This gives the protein CASSLVGLVYYEQYF.

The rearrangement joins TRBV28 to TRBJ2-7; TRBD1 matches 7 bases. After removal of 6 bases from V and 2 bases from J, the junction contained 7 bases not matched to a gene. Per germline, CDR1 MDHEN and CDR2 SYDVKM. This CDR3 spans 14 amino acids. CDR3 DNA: TGTGCCAGCAGCCGACAGGGTGGGGCCTACGAGCAGTACTTC. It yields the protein CASSRQGGAYEQYF.

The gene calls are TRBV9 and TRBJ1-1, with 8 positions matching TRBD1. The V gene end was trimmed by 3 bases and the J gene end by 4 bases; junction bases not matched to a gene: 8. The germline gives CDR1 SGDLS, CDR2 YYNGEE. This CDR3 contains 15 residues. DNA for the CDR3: TGTGCCAGCAGCGGCCGTGACAGGGGCGGCACTGAAGCTTTCTTT. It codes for CASSGRDRGGTEAFF. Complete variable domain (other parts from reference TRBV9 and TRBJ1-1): DSGVTQTPKHLITATGQRVTLRCSPRSGDLSVYWYQQSLDQGLQFLIQYYNGEERAKGNILERFSAQQFPDLHSELNLSSLELGDSALYFCASSGRDRGGTEAFFGQGTRLTVV.

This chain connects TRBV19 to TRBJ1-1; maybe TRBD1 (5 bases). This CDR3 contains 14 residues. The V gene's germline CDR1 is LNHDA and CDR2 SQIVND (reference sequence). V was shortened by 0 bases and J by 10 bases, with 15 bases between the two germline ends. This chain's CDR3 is CASSIDGGERVAFF. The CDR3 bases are TGTGCCAGTAGTATAGATGGGGGGGAGCGAGTAGCTTTCTTT.

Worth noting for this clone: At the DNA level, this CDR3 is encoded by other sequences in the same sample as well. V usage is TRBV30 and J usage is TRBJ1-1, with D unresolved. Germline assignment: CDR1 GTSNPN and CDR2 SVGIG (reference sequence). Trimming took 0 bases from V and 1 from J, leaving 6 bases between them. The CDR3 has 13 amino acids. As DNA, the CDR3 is TGTGCCTGGAGTGTCGGTGGGAACACTGAAGCTTTCTTT. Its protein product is CAWSVGGNTEAFF.

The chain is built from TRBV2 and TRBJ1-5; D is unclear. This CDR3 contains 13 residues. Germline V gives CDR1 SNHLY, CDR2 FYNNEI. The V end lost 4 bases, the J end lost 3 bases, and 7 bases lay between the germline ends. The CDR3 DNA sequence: TGTGCCAGCAGTGTGGGTACCAATCAGCCCCAGCATTTT. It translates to CASSVGTNQPQHF.

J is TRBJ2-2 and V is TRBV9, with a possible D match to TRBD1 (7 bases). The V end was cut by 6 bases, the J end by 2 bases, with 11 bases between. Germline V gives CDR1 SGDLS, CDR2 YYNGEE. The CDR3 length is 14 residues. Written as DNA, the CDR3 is TGTGCCAGCACGGGGGACAGTAACACCGGGGAGCTGTTTTTT. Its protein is CASTGDSNTGELFF.

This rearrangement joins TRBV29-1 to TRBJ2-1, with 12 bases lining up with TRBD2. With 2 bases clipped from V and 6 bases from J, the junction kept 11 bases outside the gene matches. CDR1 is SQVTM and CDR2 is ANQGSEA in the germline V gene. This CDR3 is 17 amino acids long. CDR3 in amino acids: CSVEIWSSGRGVNEQFF. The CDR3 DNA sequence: TGCAGCGTTGAAATCTGGTCTAGCGGGAGGGGAGTCAATGAGCAGTTCTTC.

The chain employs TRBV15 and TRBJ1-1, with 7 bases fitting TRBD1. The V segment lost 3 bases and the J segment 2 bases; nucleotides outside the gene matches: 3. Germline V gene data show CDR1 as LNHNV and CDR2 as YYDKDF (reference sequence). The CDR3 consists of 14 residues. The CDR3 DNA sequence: TGTGCCACCAGCAGCAGGGGGATAAACACTGAAGCTTTCTTT. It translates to CATSSRGINTEAFF.

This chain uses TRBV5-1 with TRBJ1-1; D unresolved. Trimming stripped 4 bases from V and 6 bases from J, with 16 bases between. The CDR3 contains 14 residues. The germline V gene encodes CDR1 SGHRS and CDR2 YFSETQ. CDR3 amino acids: CASSPSHSGSEAFF. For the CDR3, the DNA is TGCGCCAGCAGCCCGAGCCACAGCGGGTCTGAAGCTTTCTTT.

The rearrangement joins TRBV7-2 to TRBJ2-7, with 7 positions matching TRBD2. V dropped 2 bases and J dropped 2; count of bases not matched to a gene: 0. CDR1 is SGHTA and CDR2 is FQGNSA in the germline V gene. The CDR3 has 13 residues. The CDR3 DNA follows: TGTGCCAGCAGCTTACTAGCGGCCTACGAGCAGTACTTC. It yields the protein CASSLLAAYEQYF.

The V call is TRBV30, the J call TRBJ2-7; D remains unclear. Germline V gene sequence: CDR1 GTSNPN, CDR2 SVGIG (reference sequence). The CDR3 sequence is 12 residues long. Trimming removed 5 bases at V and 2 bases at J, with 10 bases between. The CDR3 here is CAWGSEAYEQYF. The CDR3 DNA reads TGTGCCTGGGGAAGCGAGGCCTACGAGCAGTACTTC.

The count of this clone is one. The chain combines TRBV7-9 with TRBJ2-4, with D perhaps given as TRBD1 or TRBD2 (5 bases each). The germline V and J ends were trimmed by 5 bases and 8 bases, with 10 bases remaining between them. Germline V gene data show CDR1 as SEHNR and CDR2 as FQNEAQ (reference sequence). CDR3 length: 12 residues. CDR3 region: CASSGGSDIQYF. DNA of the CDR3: TGTGCCAGCAGCGGGGGATCAGACATTCAGTACTTC.

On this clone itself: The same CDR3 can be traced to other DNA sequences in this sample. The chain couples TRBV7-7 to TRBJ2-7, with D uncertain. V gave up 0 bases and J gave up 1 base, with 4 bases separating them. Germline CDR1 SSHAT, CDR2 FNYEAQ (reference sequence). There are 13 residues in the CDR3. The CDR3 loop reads CASSLAGSYEQYF. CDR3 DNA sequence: TGTGCCAGCAGCTTAGCGGGATCCTACGAGCAGTACTTC.

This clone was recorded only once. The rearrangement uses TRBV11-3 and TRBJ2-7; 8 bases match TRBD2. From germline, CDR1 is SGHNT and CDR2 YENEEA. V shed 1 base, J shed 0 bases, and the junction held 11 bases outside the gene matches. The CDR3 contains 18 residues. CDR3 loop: CASSLGGPGLESSYEQYF. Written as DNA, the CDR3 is TGTGCCAGCAGCTTAGGAGGCCCGGGACTAGAGAGCTCCTACGAGCAGTACTTC.

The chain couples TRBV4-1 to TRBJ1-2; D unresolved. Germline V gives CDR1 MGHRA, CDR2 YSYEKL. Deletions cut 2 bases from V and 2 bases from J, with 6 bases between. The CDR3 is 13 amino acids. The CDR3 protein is CASSQKENYGYTF. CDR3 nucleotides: TGCGCCAGCAGCCAAAAGGAGAACTATGGCTACACCTTC.

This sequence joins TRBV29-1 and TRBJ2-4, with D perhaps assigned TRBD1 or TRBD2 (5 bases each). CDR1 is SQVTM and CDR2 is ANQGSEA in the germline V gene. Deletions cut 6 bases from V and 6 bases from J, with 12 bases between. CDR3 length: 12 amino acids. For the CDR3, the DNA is TGCAGCGTAGCCGGGACGGGAAACATTCAGTACTTC. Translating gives CSVAGTGNIQYF.

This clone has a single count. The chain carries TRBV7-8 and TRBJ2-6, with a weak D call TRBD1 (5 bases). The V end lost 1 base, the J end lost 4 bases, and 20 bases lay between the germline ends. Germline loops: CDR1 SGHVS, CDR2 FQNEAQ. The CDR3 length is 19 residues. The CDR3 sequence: CASSLGGSQRWAGANVLTF. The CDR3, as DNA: TGTGCCAGCAGCTTAGGGGGCAGCCAACGGTGGGCCGGGGCCAACGTCCTGACTTTC.

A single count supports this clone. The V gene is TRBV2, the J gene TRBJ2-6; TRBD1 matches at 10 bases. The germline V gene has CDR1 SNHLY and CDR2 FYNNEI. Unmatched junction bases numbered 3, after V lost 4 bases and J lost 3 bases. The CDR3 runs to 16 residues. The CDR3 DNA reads TGTGCCAGCAGTGGACAGGGGGCAAGTGGGGCCAACGTCCTGACTTTC. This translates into CASSGQGASGANVLTF.

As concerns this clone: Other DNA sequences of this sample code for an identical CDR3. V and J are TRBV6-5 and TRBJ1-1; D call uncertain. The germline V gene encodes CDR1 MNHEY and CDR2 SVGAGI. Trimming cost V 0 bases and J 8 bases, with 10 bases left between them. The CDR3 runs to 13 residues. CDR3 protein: CASSYSRVTEAFF. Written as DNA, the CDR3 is TGTGCCAGCAGTTACTCGCGGGTTACCGAAGCTTTCTTT.

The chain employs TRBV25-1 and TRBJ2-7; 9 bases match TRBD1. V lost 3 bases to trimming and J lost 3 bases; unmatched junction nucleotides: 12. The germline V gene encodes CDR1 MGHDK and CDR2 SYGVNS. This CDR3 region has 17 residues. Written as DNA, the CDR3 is TGTGCCAGCAGTGAGGGACAGGGCTTTTCATTTATCTACGAGCAGTACTTC. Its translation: CASSEGQGFSFIYEQYF.

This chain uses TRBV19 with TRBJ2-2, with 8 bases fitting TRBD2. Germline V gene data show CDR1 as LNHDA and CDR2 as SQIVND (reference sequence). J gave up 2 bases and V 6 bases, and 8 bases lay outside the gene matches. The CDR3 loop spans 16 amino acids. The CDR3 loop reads CASRGLAGLNTGELFF. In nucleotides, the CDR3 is TGTGCCAGTAGGGGGCTAGCGGGTCTTAACACCGGGGAGCTGTTTTTT. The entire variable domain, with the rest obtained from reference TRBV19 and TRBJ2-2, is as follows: DGGITQSPKYLFRKEGQNVTLSCEQNLNHDAMYWYRQDPGQGLRLIYYSQIVNDFQKGDIAEGYSVSREKKESFPLTVTSAQKNPTAFYLCASRGLAGLNTGELFFGEGSRLTVL.

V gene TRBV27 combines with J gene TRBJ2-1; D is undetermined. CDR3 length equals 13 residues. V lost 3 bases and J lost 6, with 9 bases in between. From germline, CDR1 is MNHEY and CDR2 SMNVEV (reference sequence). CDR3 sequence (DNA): TGTGCCAGCAGTTTCCTCTCTAGCAATGAGCAGTTCTTC. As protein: CASSFLSSNEQFF.

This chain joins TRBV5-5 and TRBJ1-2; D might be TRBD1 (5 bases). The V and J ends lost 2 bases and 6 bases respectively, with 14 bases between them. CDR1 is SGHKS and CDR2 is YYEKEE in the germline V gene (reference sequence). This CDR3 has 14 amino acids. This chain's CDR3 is CASSLGRASDGYTF. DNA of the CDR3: TGTGCCAGCAGCTTAGGCAGGGCTTCTGATGGCTACACCTTC.

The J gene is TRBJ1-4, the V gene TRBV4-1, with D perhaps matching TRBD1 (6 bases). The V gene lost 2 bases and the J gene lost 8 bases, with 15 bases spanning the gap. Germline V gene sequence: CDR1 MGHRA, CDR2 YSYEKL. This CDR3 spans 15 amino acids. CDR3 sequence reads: CASSQLPGAGEKLFF. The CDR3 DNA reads TGCGCCAGCAGCCAACTGCCAGGGGCAGGAGAAAAACTGTTTTTT.

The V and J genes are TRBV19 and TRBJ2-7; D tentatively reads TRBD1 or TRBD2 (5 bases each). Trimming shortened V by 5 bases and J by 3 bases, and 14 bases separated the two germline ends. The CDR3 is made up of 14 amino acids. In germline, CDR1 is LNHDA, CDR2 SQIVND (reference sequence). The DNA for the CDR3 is TGTGCCAGTAGTCTCGGGGACGGGAACTACGAGCAGTACTTC. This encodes CASSLGDGNYEQYF. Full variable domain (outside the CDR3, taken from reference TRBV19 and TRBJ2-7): DGGITQSPKYLFRKEGQNVTLSCEQNLNHDAMYWYRQDPGQGLRLIYYSQIVNDFQKGDIAEGYSVSREKKESFPLTVTSAQKNPTAFYLCASSLGDGNYEQYFGPGTRLTVT.